Shown below are 26 T cell receptor beta chains from a single sample sequenced in a study of T cell repertoires in cytomegalovirus infection. TCRdb ran MiXCR on the reads and lists one entry per CDR3 protein. The sample includes about 900,000 distinct CDR3 sequences, roughly 30% of them seen just once. For these TCRs, the target antigens are not known. The starting material was cultured CD8+ T cells from PBMCs, obtained from culture after CMV antigen stimulation. These receptors were obtained from a human donor in good health (CMV status not recorded). Some clones in this sample may be carry-over from other donors' samples.

This clonotype occurred a few times. The chain joins TRBV4-2 to TRBJ1-5; D perhaps matches TRBD1 (5 bases). The V and J ends lost 4 bases and 1 base respectively, with 14 bases between them. This CDR3 is 16 amino acids long. CDR1 and CDR2 (germline): LGHNA, YNFKEQ. CDR3 sequence (DNA): TGTGCCAGCAGCCCATTCGGGACCGACAGCAATCAGCCCCAGCATTTT. Its protein is CASSPFGTDSNQPQHF.

This chain joins TRBV11-2 and TRBJ2-5; 7 positions match TRBD2. The CDR3 spans 14 residues. The J segment lost 3 bases and the V segment lost 3 bases, leaving 4 bases of the junction unmatched. Germline values: CDR1 SGHAT, CDR2 FQNNGV. CDR3: CASSFSLAEETQYF. The CDR3 region has the DNA TGTGCCAGCAGCTTTTCCCTAGCGGAAGAGACCCAGTACTTC.

This clonotype was observed many times. Compared with germline, one end of the junction differs, possibly owing to a read error. J is TRBJ2-1 and V is TRBV27, with D maybe TRBD2 (6 bases). CDR1 is MNHEY and CDR2 is SMNVEV in the germline V gene (reference sequence). This CDR3 region has 14 residues. The CDR3 loop is CASSLSRGGNEQFF. CDR3 nucleotides: TGTGCCAGCAGCTTATCGAGGGGAGGCAATGAGCAGTTCTTC.

Only a few counts were recorded for this clonotype. This chain uses TRBV19 with TRBJ2-2, with D unclear. Trimming took 5 bases from V and 4 from J, leaving 14 bases between them. Germline V CDR1 and CDR2: LNHDA, SQIVND (reference sequence). The CDR3 loop spans 15 amino acids. The CDR3 sequence: CASSPQALGTGELFF. CDR3 sequence (DNA): TGTGCCAGTAGTCCGCAGGCCCTAGGCACCGGGGAGCTGTTTTTT.

The genes are TRBV7-9 and TRBJ2-2, with D possibly matching TRBD1 (6 bases). CDR3 size: 13 residues. The V gene's germline CDR1 is SEHNR and CDR2 FQNEAQ (reference sequence). V was trimmed by 8 bases and J by 2 bases, leaving 9 bases between them. CDR3 DNA: TGTGCCAGCCCAGGGGAAAACACCGGGGAGCTGTTTTTT. This encodes CASPGENTGELFF.

This clonotype was seen only a few times. This sequence joins TRBV6-1 and TRBJ1-5, with 8 bases that match TRBD1. The CDR3 has 14 residues. The V segment lost 6 bases and the J segment 5 bases; nucleotides outside the gene matches: 6. The germline gives CDR1 MNHNS, CDR2 SASEGT. DNA of the CDR3: TGTGCCAGCAGAGCCGACAGGGGTTATCAGCCCCAGCATTTT. Its translation is CASRADRGYQPQHF.

This clonotype was seen only a few times. The chain couples TRBV7-9 to TRBJ2-3; TRBD2 might be the D (6 bases). This CDR3 comprises 16 residues. Germline V gene data show CDR1 as SEHNR and CDR2 as FQNEAQ (reference sequence). V lost 5 bases and J lost 2, with 17 bases in between. The CDR3 protein is CASSPQEGAHTDTQYF. CDR3 in DNA: TGTGCCAGCAGCCCACAGGAGGGAGCACACACAGATACGCAGTATTTT.

This clonotype was seen a few times. This chain uses TRBV6-2 or TRBV6-3 with TRBJ2-7, with TRBD2 as a possible D gene (5 bases). V lost 4 bases, J lost 7 bases, and 17 bases lay in between. Germline CDR1 and CDR2: MNHEY and SVGEGT. The CDR3 sequence is 14 residues long. As DNA, the CDR3 is TGTGCCAGCAGTTGGGCCAGAGCACCGGGGGAGCAGTACGTC. It codes for CASSWARAPGEQYV.

This clonotype was found many times. This sequence joins TRBV7-2 and TRBJ2-3; the D gene is possibly TRBD1 (5 bases). V was trimmed by 5 bases and J by 3 bases, leaving 15 bases between them. The germline CDR1 and CDR2 sequences are SGHTA and FQGNSA. There are 15 residues in the CDR3. The CDR3 spells CASSLRIAGTDTQYF. CDR3 bases: TGTGCCAGCAGCCTCAGAATAGCAGGGACAGATACGCAGTATTTT.

This clonotype was seen only a few times. V usage is TRBV7-6 and J usage is TRBJ1-1; no clear D. V lost 7 bases to trimming and J lost 6 bases, with 12 bases between them. CDR3 length equals 12 residues. Per the germline V gene, CDR1 is SGHVS and CDR2 is FNYEAQ. CDR3 DNA sequence: TGTGCCAGCACCCAAGGAGGGTCTGAAGCTTTCTTT. Translation gives CASTQGGSEAFF.

The chain couples TRBV2 to TRBJ1-2; 9 bases agree with TRBD1. The CDR3 runs 15 residues. Trimming removed 4 bases from V and 0 bases from J; junction bases left unmatched: 3. The V gene's germline CDR1 is SNHLY and CDR2 FYNNEI. The CDR3 here is CASSADRGSNYGYTF. In nucleotides, the CDR3 is TGTGCCAGCAGTGCGGACAGGGGTTCTAACTATGGCTACACCTTC.

The table lists this clonotype with a few counts. V is TRBV7-8 and J is TRBJ1-2, with D possibly matching TRBD1 (5 bases). V was pared by 0 bases and J by 8 bases, with 16 bases between. Germline V gives CDR1 SGHVS, CDR2 FQNEAQ. The CDR3 contains 15 residues. CDR3 sequence reads: CASSLAMLARGGYTF. CDR3 bases: TGTGCCAGCAGCTTAGCGATGTTGGCGAGGGGCGGCTACACCTTC. The complete variable domain, with remaining parts taken from reference TRBV7-8 and TRBJ1-2, reads GAGVSQSPRYKVAKRGQDVALRCDPISGHVSLFWYQQALGQGPEFLTYFQNEAQLDKSGLPSDRFFAERPEGSVSTLKIQRTQQEDSAVYLCASSLAMLARGGYTFGSGTRLTVV.

This clonotype was observed many times. V usage is TRBV7-9 and J usage is TRBJ2-2; D perhaps matches TRBD2 (5 bases). Deletions cut 5 bases from V and 6 bases from J, with 13 bases between. Germline CDR1 is SEHNR and CDR2 is FQNEAQ (reference sequence). The CDR3 extends over 14 amino acids. DNA for the CDR3: TGTGCCAGCAGCCTAGTGGGGAGCCCCGGGGAGCTGTTTTTT. This codes for CASSLVGSPGELFF.

The V gene is TRBV28, the J gene TRBJ2-1; a weak D match, TRBD1 (6 bases). The CDR3 spans 14 residues. Trimming stripped 9 bases from V and 8 bases from J, with 20 bases between. Germline CDR1 reads MDHEN; CDR2 reads SYDVKM. CDR3 protein: CASSTGFPLDEQFF. The CDR3 DNA sequence: TGTGCCAGTAGTACAGGGTTCCCCCTCGATGAGCAGTTCTTC. Based on the CDR3 plus reference TRBV28 and TRBJ2-1, the full variable domain is DVKVTQSSRYLVKRTGEKVFLECVQDMDHENMFWYRQDPGLGLRLIYFSYDVKMKEKGDIPEGYSVSREKKERFSLILESASTNQTSMYLCASSTGFPLDEQFFGPGTRLTVL.

This clonotype was seen only a few times. This chain uses TRBV2 with TRBJ2-1; D remains unclear. CDR3 length equals 12 residues. The V end was cut by 11 bases, the J end by 2 bases, with 10 bases between. From germline, CDR1 is SNHLY and CDR2 FYNNEI. In DNA form, the CDR3 reads TGTGCCGAGGTTAGGACCTACAATGAGCAGTTCTTC. This gives the protein CAEVRTYNEQFF.

This clonotype was detected a few times. The chain combines TRBV7-9 with TRBJ2-3; weak D call: TRBD1 (6 bases). This CDR3 contains 19 residues. The V gene's germline CDR1 is SEHNR and CDR2 FQNEAQ (reference sequence). V was trimmed by 4 bases and J by 2 bases, leaving 25 bases between them. CDR3 sequence (DNA): TGTGCCAGCAGCTCATCTATCCTAGGGGGTAGAGAAAACACAGATACGCAGTATTTT. Translation: CASSSSILGGRENTDTQYF.

This rearrangement joins TRBV20-1 to TRBJ2-1, with 7 bases aligning to TRBD1. The CDR3 covers 13 residues. Germline V lookup: CDR1 DFQATT, CDR2 SNEGSKA (reference sequence). V shed 2 bases, J shed 2 bases, and the junction held 0 bases outside the gene matches. CDR3 sequence: CSARQGAYNEQFF. In DNA, the CDR3 is TGCAGTGCTAGACAGGGGGCCTACAATGAGCAGTTCTTC.

The table lists this clonotype with a few counts. This chain uses TRBV2 with TRBJ2-2; 10 bases line up with TRBD2. The J segment lost 6 bases and the V segment lost 7 bases, leaving 8 bases of the junction unmatched. The CDR3 extends over 15 amino acids. Germline loops: CDR1 SNHLY, CDR2 FYNNEI. CDR3 residues: CASTPSGGGPGELFF. The CDR3 DNA reads TGTGCCAGCACCCCCAGCGGGGGGGGTCCCGGGGAGCTGTTTTTT.

This sequence joins TRBV2 and TRBJ2-3; the D is unclear. Per germline, CDR1 SNHLY and CDR2 FYNNEI. V lost 2 bases and J 2 bases, leaving 5 bases between the germline ends. This CDR3 spans 13 amino acids. DNA for the CDR3: TGTGCCAGCAGTGAATCCGCCACAGATACGCAGTATTTT. As protein: CASSESATDTQYF.

V is TRBV12-5 and J is TRBJ2-1; no definite D call. Germline V CDR1 and CDR2: LGHNT, FRNRAP. This CDR3 contains 11 residues. V lost 10 bases and J 6 bases, leaving 10 bases between the germline ends. In nucleotides, the CDR3 is TGTGCTATAAGGACGGGCAATGAGCAGTTCTTC. Translating it yields CAIRTGNEQFF.

The sample holds a few counts of this clonotype. The chain combines TRBV6-6 with TRBJ2-1; D may be TRBD1 or TRBD2 (5 bases each). CDR3 length: 15 amino acids. V lost 4 bases to trimming and J lost 5 bases, with 15 bases between them. The germline gives CDR1 MNHNY, CDR2 SVGAGI (reference sequence). The CDR3 here is CASSFTGTVDNEQFF. CDR3 DNA: TGTGCCAGCAGTTTCACCGGGACGGTAGACAATGAGCAGTTCTTC.

This clonotype was seen more than once but under ten times. The chain uses TRBV28 and TRBJ1-5; D perhaps matches TRBD1 (5 bases). V lost 3 bases and J 4 bases, leaving 16 bases between the germline ends. From germline, CDR1 is MDHEN and CDR2 SYDVKM. CDR3 length: 16 residues. CDR3 DNA: TGTGCCAGCAGTTTCCCACCCGGGGGAAGGAATCAGCCCCAGCATTTT. It yields the protein CASSFPPGGRNQPQHF.

The chain combines TRBV27 with TRBJ2-1, with D tentatively TRBD2 (5 bases). The CDR3 is made up of 14 amino acids. V lost 4 bases, J lost 5 bases, and 12 bases lay in between. CDR1 is MNHEY, CDR2 SMNVEV, per germline (reference sequence). The CDR3 region is CASSYDYSDNEQFF. The DNA for the CDR3 is TGTGCCAGCAGTTACGACTATTCCGACAATGAGCAGTTCTTC.

This clonotype was observed a handful of times. This rearrangement joins TRBV9 to TRBJ2-5; the match to TRBD2 covers 8 bases. After removal of 3 bases from V and 2 bases from J, the junction contained 12 bases not matched to a gene. CDR1 SGDLS and CDR2 YYNGEE come from the germline V gene. CDR3 length equals 17 residues. CDR3 sequence: CASSASPYERGQETQYF. The CDR3 DNA follows: TGTGCCAGCAGCGCCTCCCCTTATGAGCGGGGGCAAGAGACCCAGTACTTC.

This clonotype was seen repeatedly, ten times or more. The chain employs TRBV7-8 and TRBJ2-5; D is unclear. The CDR3 length is 14 residues. V was clipped by 2 bases and J by 1 base, with 8 bases between them. The germline CDR1 and CDR2 sequences are SGHVS and FQNEAQ. CDR3 sequence reads: CASSLRSSQETQYF. The DNA for the CDR3 is TGTGCCAGCAGCTTAAGGAGTAGCCAAGAGACCCAGTACTTC.

This clonotype was counted between two and nine times. The chain uses TRBV7-9 and TRBJ2-7, with TRBD2 matching over 11 bases. Trimming cost V 5 bases and J 1 base; bases outside gene matches: 13. Per the germline V gene, CDR1 is SEHNR and CDR2 is FQNEAQ (reference sequence). This CDR3 has 18 amino acids. CDR3 region: CASSPRPSTSGGSYEQYF. DNA of the CDR3: TGTGCCAGCAGCCCCCGCCCCTCAACTAGCGGGGGATCCTACGAGCAGTACTTC.